These 17 T cell receptor beta chains were all obtained from the same sample, sequenced in a study of technical replicates of blood from a few donors. TCRdb's table, derived via immunoSEQ multiplex PCR, lists solely in-frame clones and lacks some. Of around 57,000 clones detected, 94% appear once; the ten largest clones hold about 0.2%. The sample taken for sequencing was T cells isolated from PBMCs. The receptors were gathered from a human donor in good health.

The rearrangement links TRBV5-4 to TRBJ2-7, with no clear D. Trimming stripped 2 bases from V and 2 bases from J, with 14 bases between. Looked up from germline, CDR1 is SGHNT and CDR2 is YYREEE (reference sequence). The CDR3 consists of 15 residues. In nucleotides, the CDR3 is TGTGCCAGCAGCTTTGGTCTAGAAAGTACCTACGAGCAGTACTTC. This encodes CASSFGLESTYEQYF.

This chain connects TRBV29-1 to TRBJ2-7; 9 bases align to TRBD1. Germline V gene sequence: CDR1 SQVTM, CDR2 ANQGSEA. Trimming took 4 bases from V and 6 from J; bases not matched to a gene: 4. This CDR3 is built from 12 residues. In DNA form, the CDR3 reads TGCAGCGTTGGGACAGGGGTACGCGAGCAGTACTTC. This translates into CSVGTGVREQYF.

The chain couples TRBV7-3 to TRBJ1-1; D remains unclear. Trimming shortened V by 2 bases and J by 3 bases, and 10 bases separated the two germline ends. The CDR3 is made up of 14 amino acids. Germline CDR1 reads SGHTA; CDR2 reads FQGTGA. The CDR3 coding sequence is TGTGCCAGCAGCTTACGGGGTGCCGACACTGAAGCTTTCTTT. Its translation is CASSLRGADTEAFF.

The CDR3 sequence is CAISDSQETQYF. DNA of the CDR3: TGTGCCATCAGTGACAGCCAAGAGACCCAGTACTTC. V and J are TRBV11-3 and TRBJ2-5; perhaps TRBD1 as D (5 bases). V shed 10 bases and J shed 1 base, with 10 bases lying between them. The CDR3 runs 12 residues. Germline lookup yields CDR1 SGHNT and CDR2 YENEEA.

The chain combines TRBV10-3 with TRBJ2-5, with unresolved D. V lost 6 bases and J 5 bases, leaving 13 bases between the germline ends. Germline V gene lookup returns CDR1 ENHRY and CDR2 SYGVKD. The CDR3 is made up of 13 amino acids. In nucleotides, the CDR3 is TGTGCCATCAGCGAGGTCAAACGGGAGACCCAGTACTTC. Translation gives CAISEVKRETQYF.

The chain links TRBV7-9 to TRBJ1-6, with D maybe TRBD1 (5 bases). Trimming left V 8 bases short and J 7 bases short, with 18 bases between. This CDR3 is built from 15 residues. CDR1 SEHNR and CDR2 FQNEAQ come from the germline V gene (reference sequence). CDR3 in DNA: TGTGCCAGCTCCGCCGGGGGGGGTCAGAATTCACCCCTCCACTTT. Translating it yields CASSAGGGQNSPLHF.

The gene calls are TRBV28 and TRBJ1-4; D is ambiguous. Germline CDR1 is MDHEN and CDR2 is SYDVKM. The germline V and J ends were trimmed by 3 bases and 7 bases, with 15 bases remaining between them. The CDR3 totals 15 residues. CDR3 DNA: TGTGCCAGCAGTTTGGAAGGACTACATGGTGAAAAACTGTTTTTT. Translating gives CASSLEGLHGEKLFF.

This rearrangement joins TRBV7-9 to TRBJ1-3, with D hard to call. Germline CDR1 reads SEHNR; CDR2 reads FQNEAQ (reference sequence). The CDR3 runs to 12 residues. Trimming shortened V by 3 bases and J by 5 bases, and 5 bases separated the two germline ends. In DNA form, the CDR3 reads TGTGCCAGCAGCTTTTTAAGAAACACCATATATTTT. This gives the protein CASSFLRNTIYF.

The chain recombines TRBV11-2 with TRBJ1-4, with TRBD1 matching 7 bases. J gave up 14 bases and V 3 bases, and 9 bases lay outside the gene matches. Looked up from germline, CDR1 is SGHAT and CDR2 is FQNNGV. The CDR3 is 13 amino acids. DNA of the CDR3: TGTGCCAGCAGCTTTTCCCTACAGGGGCGTCTGTTTTTT. Translating gives CASSFSLQGRLFF.

The chain has TRBV29-1 and TRBJ2-2; D remains unclear. V was pared by 5 bases and J by 0 bases, with 16 bases between. The CDR3 length is 16 residues. Germline V gene data show CDR1 as SQVTM and CDR2 as ANQGSEA. CDR3: CSVRGGKNSNTGELFF. DNA for the CDR3: TGCAGCGTTCGTGGCGGAAAAAACTCGAACACCGGGGAGCTGTTTTTT.

The chain recombines TRBV14 with TRBJ2-5; 10 nucleotides match TRBD2. The CDR3 extends over 15 amino acids. V lost 4 bases and J lost 2; bases outside the gene matches: 4. Per the germline V gene, CDR1 is SGHDN and CDR2 is FVKESK. CDR3 protein: CASSPTSGYQETQYF. The CDR3 DNA is TGTGCCAGCAGCCCGACTAGCGGGTATCAAGAGACCCAGTACTTC.

This chain connects TRBV29-1 to TRBJ2-7; 10 bases map to TRBD2. Germline V CDR1 and CDR2: SQVTM, ANQGSEA. This CDR3 is built from 14 residues. Losses at the gene ends were 6 bases for V and 2 bases for J; bases not matched to a gene: 7. The CDR3 sequence: CSVQLAGITYEQYF. The DNA for the CDR3 is TGCAGCGTCCAACTAGCGGGGATAACCTACGAGCAGTACTTC.

V and J are TRBV12-5 and TRBJ2-4; the D is unclear. Germline V gene data show CDR1 as LGHNT and CDR2 as FRNRAP. This CDR3 is 13 amino acids long. V was trimmed by 6 bases and J by 5 bases, leaving 11 bases between them. CDR3 sequence (DNA): TGTGCTAGTGGCCGCGCCGGAGAAAACATTCAGTACTTC. This translates into CASGRAGENIQYF.

This chain joins TRBV15 and TRBJ1-3; D ambiguous. This CDR3 spans 16 amino acids. Trimming removed 0 bases from V and 1 base from J, with 10 bases in between. Germline values: CDR1 LNHNV, CDR2 YYDKDF (reference sequence). CDR3 DNA sequence: TGTGCCACCAGCAGAGACCGTCCAGTATCTGGAAACACCATATATTTT. Its protein product is CATSRDRPVSGNTIYF.

The rearrangement links TRBV7-9 to TRBJ2-7; no reliable D call. Germline V gene lookup returns CDR1 SEHNR and CDR2 FQNEAQ (reference sequence). This CDR3 contains 14 residues. V was trimmed by 3 bases and J by 2 bases, leaving 11 bases between them. This CDR3 is CASSFRQEAYEQYF. CDR3 in DNA: TGTGCCAGCAGCTTCCGGCAGGAAGCCTACGAGCAGTACTTC.

This clone has more than one count but fewer than ten. V usage is TRBV15 and J usage is TRBJ1-2, with no clear D. The CDR3 is 12 amino acids. With 1 base removed from V and 7 bases from J, the gap between germline ends came to 7 bases. Germline values: CDR1 LNHNV, CDR2 YYDKDF (reference sequence). This chain's CDR3 is CATSRATSGYTF. CDR3 bases: TGTGCCACCAGCAGAGCAACGAGTGGCTACACCTTC.

The gene calls are TRBV7-6 and TRBJ2-1; 8 nucleotides align to TRBD1. The CDR3 extends over 15 amino acids. Germline V gene sequence: CDR1 SGHVS, CDR2 FNYEAQ. J was trimmed by 8 bases and V by 2 bases; bases with no gene match: 8. The CDR3 sequence: CASSLFGQGIDEQFF. The CDR3 DNA reads TGTGCCAGCAGCTTATTCGGACAGGGTATCGATGAGCAGTTCTTC.